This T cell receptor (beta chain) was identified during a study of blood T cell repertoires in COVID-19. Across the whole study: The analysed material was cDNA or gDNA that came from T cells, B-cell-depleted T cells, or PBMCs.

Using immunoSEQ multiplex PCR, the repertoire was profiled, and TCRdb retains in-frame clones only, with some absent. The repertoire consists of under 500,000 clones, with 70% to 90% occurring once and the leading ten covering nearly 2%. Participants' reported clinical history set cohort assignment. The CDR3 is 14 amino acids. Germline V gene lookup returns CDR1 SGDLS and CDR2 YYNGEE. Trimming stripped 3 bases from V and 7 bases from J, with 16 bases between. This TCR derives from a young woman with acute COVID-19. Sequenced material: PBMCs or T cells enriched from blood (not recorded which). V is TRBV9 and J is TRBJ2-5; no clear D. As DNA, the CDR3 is TGTGCCAGCAGCGACGGGTATCCGGTGAGGACCCAGTACTTC. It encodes CASSDGYPVRTQYF.